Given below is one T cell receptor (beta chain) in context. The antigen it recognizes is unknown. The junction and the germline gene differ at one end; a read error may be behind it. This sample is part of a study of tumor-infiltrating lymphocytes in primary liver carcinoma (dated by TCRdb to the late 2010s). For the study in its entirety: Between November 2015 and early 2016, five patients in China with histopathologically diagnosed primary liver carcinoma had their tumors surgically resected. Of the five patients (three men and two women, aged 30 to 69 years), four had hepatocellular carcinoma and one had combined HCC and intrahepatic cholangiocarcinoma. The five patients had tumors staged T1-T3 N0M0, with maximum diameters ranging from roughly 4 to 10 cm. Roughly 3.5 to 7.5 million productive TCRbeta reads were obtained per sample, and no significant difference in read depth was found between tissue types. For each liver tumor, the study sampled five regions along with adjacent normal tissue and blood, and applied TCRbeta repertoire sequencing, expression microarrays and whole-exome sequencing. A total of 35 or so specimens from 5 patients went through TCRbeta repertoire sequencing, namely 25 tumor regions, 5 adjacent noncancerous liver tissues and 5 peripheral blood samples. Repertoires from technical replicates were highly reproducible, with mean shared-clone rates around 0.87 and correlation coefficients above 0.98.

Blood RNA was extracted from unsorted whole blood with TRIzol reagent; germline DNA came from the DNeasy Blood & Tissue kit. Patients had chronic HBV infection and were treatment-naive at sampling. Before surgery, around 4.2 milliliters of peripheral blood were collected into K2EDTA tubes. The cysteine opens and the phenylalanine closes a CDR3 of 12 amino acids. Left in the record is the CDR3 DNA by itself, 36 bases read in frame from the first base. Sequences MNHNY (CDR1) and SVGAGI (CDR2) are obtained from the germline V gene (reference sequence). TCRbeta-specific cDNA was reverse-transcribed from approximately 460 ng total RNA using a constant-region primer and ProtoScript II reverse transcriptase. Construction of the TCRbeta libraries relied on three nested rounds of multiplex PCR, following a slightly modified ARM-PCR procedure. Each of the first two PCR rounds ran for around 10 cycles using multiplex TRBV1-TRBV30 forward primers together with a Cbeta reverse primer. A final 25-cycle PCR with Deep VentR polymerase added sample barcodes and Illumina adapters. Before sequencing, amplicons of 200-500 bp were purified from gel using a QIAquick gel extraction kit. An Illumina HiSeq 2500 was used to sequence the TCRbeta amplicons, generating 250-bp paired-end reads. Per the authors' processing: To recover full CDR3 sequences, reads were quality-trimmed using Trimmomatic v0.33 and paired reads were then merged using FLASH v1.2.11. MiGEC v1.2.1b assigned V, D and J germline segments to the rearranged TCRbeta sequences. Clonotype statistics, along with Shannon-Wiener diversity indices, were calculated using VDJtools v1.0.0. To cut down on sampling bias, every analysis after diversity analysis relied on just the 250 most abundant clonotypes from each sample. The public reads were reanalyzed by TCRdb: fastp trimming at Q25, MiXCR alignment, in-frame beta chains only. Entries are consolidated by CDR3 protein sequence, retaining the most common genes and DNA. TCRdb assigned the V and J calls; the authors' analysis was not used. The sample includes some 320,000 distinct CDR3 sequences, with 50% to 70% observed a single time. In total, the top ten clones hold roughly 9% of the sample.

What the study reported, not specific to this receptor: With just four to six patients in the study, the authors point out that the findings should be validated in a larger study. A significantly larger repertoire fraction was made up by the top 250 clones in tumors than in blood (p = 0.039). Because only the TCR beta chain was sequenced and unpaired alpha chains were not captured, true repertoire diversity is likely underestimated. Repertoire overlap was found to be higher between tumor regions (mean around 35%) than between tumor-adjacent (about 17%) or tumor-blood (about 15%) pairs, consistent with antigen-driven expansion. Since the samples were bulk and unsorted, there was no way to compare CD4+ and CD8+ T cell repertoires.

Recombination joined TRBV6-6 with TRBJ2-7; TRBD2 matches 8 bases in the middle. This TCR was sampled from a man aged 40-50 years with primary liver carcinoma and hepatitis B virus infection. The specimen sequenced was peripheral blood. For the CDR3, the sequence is CACRTSSFEQYF. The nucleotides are TGTGCCTGCAGGACTAGCTCCTTCGAGCAGTACTTC.